The clone carrying this T cell receptor beta chain was seen more than once but under ten times. No antigen is known for it. The data stem from a study of CD8+CD57+ T cells in acquired aplastic anemia. Study details: CD4+ and CD8+ cells, once sorted, gave DNA averaging roughly 3 ug. CD4+ reads averaged about 11 million in healthy donors.

Profiles of TCR beta VDJ and CDR3 were generated from a genomic DNA template. In TCRdb, the reads were re-called with MiXCR into one record per CDR3 protein. The repertoire holds 50,000 to 65,000 distinct CDR3 sequences, roughly 58% seen once, with around 2.3% in the top ten. The CDR3 is 20 amino acids. From germline, CDR1 is DFQATT and CDR2 SNEGSKA (reference sequence). Trimming left V 0 bases short and J 0 bases short, with 24 bases between. Study observations and caveats: Patients had roughly 30 CD8+ CDR3 sequences in common with controls (the shared set). Controls and patients did not differ significantly in CD8+ Simpson's diversity.

Specimen: sorted CD4+, CD8+, or CD8+CD57+ T cells (not recorded which) from PBMCs. The sequence was collected from a human donor in good health, serving as a control. The chain has TRBV20-1 and TRBJ1-5; maybe TRBD1 (5 bases). The CDR3 spells CSAREPLAGGTTYSNQPQHF. In DNA form, the CDR3 reads TGCAGTGCTAGAGAGCCACTAGCGGGAGGGACTACCTATAGCAATCAGCCCCAGCATTTT.